This entry lists 24 T cell receptor beta chains sequenced from one sample in a study of low-dose radiotherapy and immunotherapy resistance in tumors. The time point is: after trial treatment. Specified treatment: LDRT plus nivolumab, ipilimumab, low-dose cyclophosphamide and aspirin (RACIN trial). TCRs were put through roughly 20 PCR cycles of amplification with Phusion. A constant-region primer and the V-primer adapter served as the primer pair. TCRdb passed the reads through MiXCR, listing each CDR3 protein once. The data hold roughly 50,000 distinct CDR3 sequences, with roughly a third observed a single time. The input for sequencing was PBMCs, taken after low-dose radiotherapy plus immunotherapy. The receptors stem from a male donor with rectosigmoid adenocarcinoma.

V usage is TRBV6-2 or TRBV6-3 and J usage is TRBJ1-2; weak D call: TRBD1 (6 bases). V dropped 6 bases and J dropped 5 bases, with 19 bases sitting between them. Germline CDR1 MNHEY, CDR2 SVGEGT. The CDR3 length is 15 residues. The CDR3 nucleotides are TGTGCCAGCAGGTTACAGGGTACCCAGCCTTATGGCTACACCTTC. Its protein is CASRLQGTQPYGYTF.

By proportion, this clonotype is medium-sized. The gene calls are TRBV6-5 and TRBJ1-1, with D possibly matching TRBD1 (5 bases). V lost 6 bases, J lost 4 bases, and 12 bases lay in between. From germline, CDR1 is MNHEY and CDR2 SVGAGI. The CDR3 sequence is 13 residues long. CDR3 nucleotide sequence: TGTGCCAGCAGCCCAGACAGATCCACTGAAGCTTTCTTT. Its translation is CASSPDRSTEAFF.

In this sample, this clonotype turned up many times. The chain employs TRBV6-2 or TRBV6-3 and TRBJ2-1; 8 nucleotides match TRBD2. Trimming took 6 bases from V and 8 from J; bases not matched to a gene: 9. The V gene's germline CDR1 is MNHEY and CDR2 SVGEGT. The CDR3 consists of 14 residues. CDR3 in amino acids: CASSPLSGGDEQFF. In nucleotides, the CDR3 is TGTGCCAGCAGCCCCCTAAGCGGGGGAGATGAGCAGTTCTTC.

This clonotype was counted many times. The chain links TRBV5-1 to TRBJ2-5; no definite D call. CDR1 and CDR2 from the germline V gene are SGHRS and YFSETQ. The CDR3 has 12 residues. The germline V and J ends were trimmed by 0 bases and 0 bases, with 0 bases remaining between them. The DNA of the CDR3 is TGCGCCAGCAGCTTGGACCAAGAGACCCAGTACTTC. It yields the protein CASSLDQETQYF.

In its sample, this clonotype was seen many times. The chain employs TRBV27 and TRBJ2-1; D might be TRBD2 (5 bases). V gave up 7 bases and J gave up 3 bases, with 10 bases separating them. Germline CDR1 reads MNHEY; CDR2 reads SMNVEV (reference sequence). This CDR3 contains 13 residues. CDR3 nucleotides: TGTGCCAGCACCCGGACTGGCTACAATGAGCAGTTCTTC. Its translation: CASTRTGYNEQFF.

This clonotype was seen a few times. The chain recombines TRBV27 with TRBJ1-2; 8 bases match TRBD1. The trim removed 1 base at V and 5 bases at J, leaving 6 bases unmatched. The CDR3 consists of 15 residues. Germline loops: CDR1 MNHEY, CDR2 SMNVEV (reference sequence). CDR3 DNA sequence: TGTGCCAGCAGTTTATTAGGTCAGGGGGCTTATGGCTACACCTTC. Amino acid sequence: CASSLLGQGAYGYTF.

The rearrangement links TRBV28 to TRBJ2-7, with a possible D match to TRBD2 (5 bases). The CDR3 has 15 residues. Per germline, CDR1 MDHEN and CDR2 SYDVKM. V shed 4 bases and J shed 3 bases, with 16 bases lying between them. CDR3 in amino acids: CASSSSEGRGYEQYF. Written as DNA, the CDR3 is TGTGCCAGCAGTTCCTCGGAAGGCCGGGGCTACGAGCAGTACTTC. Together with reference TRBV28 and TRBJ2-7, the CDR3 gives the full variable domain: DVKVTQSSRYLVKRTGEKVFLECVQDMDHENMFWYRQDPGLGLRLIYFSYDVKMKEKGDIPEGYSVSREKKERFSLILESASTNQTSMYLCASSSSEGRGYEQYFGPGTRLTVT.

This clonotype has a count of ten or more. The chain has TRBV7-2 and TRBJ2-3; D remains ambiguous. The V gene's germline CDR1 is SGHTA and CDR2 FQGNSA. The CDR3 has 15 amino acids. The V and J ends lost 3 bases and 5 bases respectively, with 15 bases between them. The CDR3 DNA follows: TGTGCCAGCAGCTTTGTGTCGGTGGTGTTAGATACGCAGTATTTT. Translation gives CASSFVSVVLDTQYF.

This clonotype was picked up many times. This chain links TRBV20-1 with TRBJ2-1; D is ambiguous. The length of the CDR3 is 11 residues. V lost 6 bases and J 7 bases, leaving 10 bases between the germline ends. The germline V gene encodes CDR1 DFQATT and CDR2 SNEGSKA (reference sequence). DNA of the CDR3: TGCAGTGCCCCTACAAGAAATGAGCAGTTCTTC. Amino acid sequence: CSAPTRNEQFF.

The V gene is TRBV5-1, the J gene TRBJ1-3; TRBD1 agrees at 9 bases. Per the germline V gene, CDR1 is SGHRS and CDR2 is YFSETQ. CDR3 length equals 16 residues. The junction had 7 bases not matched to a gene; V was cut back by 4 bases and J by 2 bases. DNA of the CDR3: TGCGCCAGCAGCGAGGTGGGACAGGGCCCTGGAAACACCATATATTTT. This sequence encodes CASSEVGQGPGNTIYF.

This clonotype was found many times. V usage is TRBV7-2 and J usage is TRBJ2-1; D might be TRBD1 (5 bases). The CDR3 has 13 amino acids. Trimming took off 5 bases at V and 9 bases at J, with 14 bases between the two ends. Germline V gene lookup returns CDR1 SGHTA and CDR2 FQGNSA. Written as DNA, the CDR3 is TGTGCCAGCAGCCACACGCAGGGTTTTGAGCAGTTCTTC. Translating it yields CASSHTQGFEQFF.

The V and J genes are TRBV5-6 and TRBJ1-1; D gene uncertain. V was clipped by 2 bases and J by 4 bases, with 9 bases between them. Germline V gene sequence: CDR1 SGHDT, CDR2 YYEEEE. The CDR3 consists of 13 residues. The CDR3 loop reads CASSFYRGTEAFF. The CDR3 DNA follows: TGTGCCAGCAGCTTCTACAGAGGCACTGAAGCTTTCTTT.

This clonotype was detected many times. V is TRBV29-1 and J is TRBJ2-1; 7 bases fit TRBD2. V lost 0 bases and J lost 4; bases outside the gene matches: 3. This CDR3 is built from 14 residues. Germline V CDR1 and CDR2: SQVTM, ANQGSEA. The CDR3 is CSVEEGLGYNEQFF. In DNA form, the CDR3 reads TGCAGCGTTGAAGAAGGACTAGGTTACAATGAGCAGTTCTTC.

In its sample, this clonotype was seen many times. This chain uses TRBV7-6 with TRBJ1-1, with a tentative D call TRBD1 (6 bases). V was pared by 1 base and J by 4 bases, with 7 bases between. This CDR3 region has 13 residues. The V gene's germline CDR1 is SGHVS and CDR2 FNYEAQ. Here the CDR3 reads CASSLGTATEAFF. CDR3 nucleotide sequence: TGTGCCAGCAGCTTAGGGACAGCCACTGAAGCTTTCTTT.

This clonotype was recorded many times. The gene calls are TRBV28 and TRBJ1-5; D ambiguous. CDR1 and CDR2 from the germline V gene are MDHEN and SYDVKM. The V gene lost 6 bases and the J gene lost 0 bases, with 12 bases spanning the gap. The CDR3 is 15 amino acids. The CDR3 coding sequence is TGTGCCAGCAGCCGTGGACGGTATAGCAATCAGCCCCAGCATTTT. Translation: CASSRGRYSNQPQHF.

The sample holds a few counts of this clonotype. V usage is TRBV29-1 and J usage is TRBJ1-4; the D is unclear. V dropped 6 bases and J dropped 10 bases, with 18 bases sitting between them. The CDR3 has 13 amino acids. The germline V gene has CDR1 SQVTM and CDR2 ANQGSEA. The CDR3 nucleotides read TGCAGCGTATTAGGAAGGGTCGAGGGAAAACTGTTTTTT. Translated, it gives CSVLGRVEGKLFF.

This clonotype was counted ten times or more. The rearrangement uses TRBV7-9 and TRBJ1-1; D might be TRBD1 (5 bases). The ends were cut back, 5 bases at V and 1 base at J, with 14 bases in the middle. The CDR3 length is 15 residues. Germline CDR1 and CDR2: SEHNR and FQNEAQ (reference sequence). CDR3 nucleotides: TGTGCCAGCAGCCTGGCCGGGGCCCAGAACACTGAAGCTTTCTTT. Translation gives CASSLAGAQNTEAFF.

This clonotype was seen ten or more times. The V gene is TRBV28, the J gene TRBJ1-3; D is undetermined. Germline V CDR1 and CDR2: MDHEN, SYDVKM. This CDR3 has 11 residues. Trimming removed 1 base from V and 7 bases from J, with 2 bases in between. In DNA, the CDR3 is TGTGCCAGCAGTTTATCGAACACCATATATTTT. Residues: CASSLSNTIYF.

This clonotype was observed a few times. V usage is TRBV27 and J usage is TRBJ1-4, with 8 positions matching TRBD1. V dropped 6 bases and J dropped 6; count of bases not matched to a gene: 9. Germline assignment: CDR1 MNHEY and CDR2 SMNVEV (reference sequence). This CDR3 is 15 amino acids long. This CDR3 reads CASRDSDRVDEKLFF. CDR3 nucleotides: TGTGCCAGCAGAGACTCGGACAGGGTTGATGAAAAACTGTTTTTT.

The chain carries TRBV5-5 and TRBJ2-1; 9 bases are a match to TRBD2. Germline V lookup: CDR1 SGHKS, CDR2 YYEKEE (reference sequence). V was pared by 2 bases and J by 10 bases, with 16 bases of the junction left unmatched. The CDR3 has 17 residues. CDR3: CASSLSFRREGRREQFF. CDR3 in DNA: TGTGCCAGCAGCTTATCATTTCGGCGGGAGGGACGACGCGAGCAGTTCTTC.

This clonotype was counted between two and nine times. CDR3 DNA sequence: TGTGCCAGCAGTCCTGGGACACCTGAAGCTTTCTTT. Translating gives CASSPGTPEAFF. The rearrangement joins TRBV6-2 or TRBV6-3 to TRBJ1-1; possibly TRBD1 for D (6 bases). Germline V gene data show CDR1 as MNHEY and CDR2 as SVGEGT. V lost 5 bases to trimming and J lost 6 bases, with 10 bases between them. CDR3 length: 12 amino acids.

This clonotype came up many times. The chain has TRBV7-9 and TRBJ2-7; D remains unclear. The CDR3 covers 13 residues. CDR1 is SEHNR and CDR2 is FQNEAQ in the germline V gene (reference sequence). V dropped 8 bases and J dropped 1 base, with 12 bases sitting between them. The CDR3 is CASSSTVSYEQYF. CDR3 in DNA: TGTGCCAGCTCCTCGACCGTGTCCTACGAGCAGTACTTC.

In this sample, this clonotype turned up once. The genes are TRBV6-5 and TRBJ1-2; a possible D gene is TRBD1 (5 bases). The germline gives CDR1 MNHEY, CDR2 SVGAGI. The CDR3 sequence is 13 residues long. V lost 6 bases, J lost 11 bases, and 19 bases lay in between. CDR3: CASSRDSDNGYTF. The CDR3 coding sequence is TGTGCCAGCAGCAGGGACTCGGACAACGGGTACACCTTC.

This clonotype was seen at least ten times. The CDR3 DNA reads TGTGCCAGTAGTATTTCGTGGACAGGGTCGGCTGAAGCTTTCTTT. Translating gives CASSISWTGSAEAFF. The chain couples TRBV19 to TRBJ1-1, with 8 bases that match TRBD1. The germline gives CDR1 LNHDA, CDR2 SQIVND (reference sequence). Germline trimming cut 3 bases from V and 6 bases from J; bases unmatched to any gene: 9. This CDR3 spans 15 amino acids.